These 26 T cell receptor beta chains originate from one sample sequenced in a study of T cell responses to AZD1222 COVID-19 vaccine. Measured with immunoSEQ multiplex PCR; TCRdb has only the in-frame clones, and not every one. The table shows 95,000 to 100,000 clones, with approximately 89% occurring only once. The specimen comprised peripheral blood, sampled 28 days after the second AZD1222 dose. These receptors were taken from an adult who received the AZD1222 COVID-19 vaccine.

A single count supports this clone. The V and J genes are TRBV27 and TRBJ1-4, with D possibly TRBD1 on 6 matching bases. V was pared by 4 bases and J by 8 bases, with 14 bases between. Germline lookup yields CDR1 MNHEY and CDR2 SMNVEV (reference sequence). The CDR3 length is 14 residues. Here the CDR3 DNA reads TGTGCCAGCAGTTCGGAACAGGGTGGGGAAAAACTGTTTTTT. This gives the protein CASSSEQGGEKLFF.

This chain links TRBV5-1 with TRBJ2-7, with 7 bases fitting TRBD1. This CDR3 is 13 amino acids long. The germline gives CDR1 SGHRS, CDR2 YFSETQ. With V trimmed by 3 bases and J by 2 bases, 2 bases remained unmatched. In nucleotides, the CDR3 is TGCGCCAGCAGCTACGGGACAGCCTACGAGCAGTACTTC. Its protein is CASSYGTAYEQYF. The variable domain in full, with the rest retrieved from reference TRBV5-1 and TRBJ2-7, is KAGVTQTPRYLIKTRGQQVTLSCSPISGHRSVSWYQQTPGQGLQFLFEYFSETQRNKGNFPGRFSGRQFSNSRSEMNVSTLELGDSALYLCASSYGTAYEQYFGPGTRLTVT.

The V call is TRBV2, the J call TRBJ2-3; 10 bases are shared with TRBD2. Germline-derived CDR1 and CDR2 are SNHLY and FYNNEI. The CDR3 spans 14 residues. V trimming: 9 bases; J trimming: 2 bases; junction bases outside the gene matches: 5. CDR3 nucleotide sequence: TGTGCCAGGGAGAGCGGGAGGGCCACAGATACGCAGTATTTT. Its translation is CARESGRATDTQYF.

V is TRBV7-9 and J is TRBJ2-3, with 7 bases aligning to TRBD2. The trim removed 2 bases at V and 2 bases at J, leaving 10 bases unmatched. Germline V gene data show CDR1 as SEHNR and CDR2 as FQNEAQ (reference sequence). The CDR3 consists of 17 residues. CDR3 residues: CASSLTLAGEDTDTQYF. CDR3 nucleotides: TGTGCCAGCAGCTTAACCTTGGCGGGGGAAGACACAGATACGCAGTATTTT.

In DNA, the CDR3 is TGTGCCAGTAGTCCGGGGGAGCTGTTTTTT. Its protein product is CASSPGELFF. This sequence joins TRBV19 and TRBJ2-2; D is unresolved. CDR3 size: 10 residues. CDR1 LNHDA and CDR2 SQIVND come from the germline V gene (reference sequence). Trimming took 5 bases from V and 8 from J, leaving 3 bases between them.

This chain links TRBV21-1 with TRBJ2-1; the table's TRBD2 call for D was not verified on the DNA. TRBV21-1 is marked as a pseudogene. CDR3 length: 14 residues. The CDR3 region is CASSKDNGRRRQFF. CDR3 coding DNA: TGTGCCAGCAGCAAAGACAATGGGAGGCGTCGGCAGTTCTTC.

V gene TRBV3-1 (or the pseudogene TRBV3-2) combines with J gene TRBJ1-1; D gene uncertain. V lost 1 base and J 0 bases, leaving 21 bases between the germline ends. This CDR3 has 19 amino acids. The germline V gene has CDR1 LGHDT and CDR2 YNNKEL (reference sequence). The CDR3 DNA is TGTGCCAGCAGCCAAGTTTTCGGACTCTCTAACTCTTTGAACACTGAAGCTTTCTTT. Encoded protein: CASSQVFGLSNSLNTEAFF.

The chain uses TRBV27 and TRBJ1-1, with D possibly matching TRBD1 (5 bases). The CDR3 length is 13 residues. Germline V gene lookup returns CDR1 MNHEY and CDR2 SMNVEV (reference sequence). V was pared by 2 bases and J by 5 bases, with 9 bases between. In nucleotides, the CDR3 is TGTGCCAGCAGTTTAATGGGGGTTACTGAAGCTTTCTTT. It translates to CASSLMGVTEAFF.

About this clone itself: It is unclear where the CDR3 begins or ends on the DNA, so no DNA is shown, and the CDR3 is as TCRdb lists it. The chain has TRBV6-4 and TRBJ1-2. The CDR3 is 13 residues long, counting both termini. The V gene's germline CDR1 is MRHNA and CDR2 SNTAGT. CDR3 in amino acids: CASSTSPNYGYTF.

This clone was found once. This chain joins TRBV7-2 and TRBJ2-7; 7 bases fit TRBD1. There are 15 residues in the CDR3. Germline V gene data show CDR1 as SGHTA and CDR2 as FQGNSA. The J segment lost 6 bases and the V segment lost 5 bases, leaving 13 bases of the junction unmatched. CDR3 bases: TGTGCCAGCAGCCCACTGACAGGGTTCCCTCTCGAGCAGTACTTC. Protein product: CASSPLTGFPLEQYF.

The V call is TRBV13, the J call TRBJ1-1, with D uncertain. Trimming removed 4 bases from V and 4 bases from J, with 13 bases in between. The CDR3 length is 14 residues. The germline gives CDR1 PRHDT, CDR2 FYEKMQ (reference sequence). The CDR3 sequence: CASSWRTGPTEAFF. DNA of the CDR3: TGTGCCAGCAGCTGGCGGACCGGGCCCACTGAAGCTTTCTTT.

The rearrangement joins TRBV5-4 to TRBJ2-3; unclear D gene. The CDR3 totals 14 residues. Germline CDR1 is SGHNT and CDR2 is YYREEE (reference sequence). Trimming left V 4 bases short and J 1 base short, with 10 bases between. The CDR3 here is CASSVEARTDTQYF. The CDR3 DNA sequence: TGTGCCAGCAGCGTTGAGGCCCGCACAGATACGCAGTATTTT.

The V gene is TRBV28, the J gene TRBJ1-5; 8 positions match TRBD1. CDR1 MDHEN and CDR2 SYDVKM come from the germline V gene. V shed 3 bases, J shed 3 bases, and the junction held 7 bases outside the gene matches. This CDR3 is 16 amino acids long. CDR3 region: CASSFRTGSTNQPQHF. DNA of the CDR3: TGTGCCAGCAGTTTTCGGACAGGGTCGACCAATCAGCCCCAGCATTTT.

The rearrangement joins TRBV30 to TRBJ1-1; the D gene is possibly TRBD1 (5 bases). This CDR3 comprises 10 residues. With 3 bases removed from V and 12 bases from J, the gap between germline ends came to 11 bases. Germline lookup yields CDR1 GTSNPN and CDR2 SVGIG (reference sequence). The CDR3 spells CAWRKRGTFF. The CDR3 DNA is TGTGCCTGGAGGAAGAGGGGAACTTTCTTT.

This rearrangement joins TRBV6-5 to TRBJ1-2, with D unresolved. The germline V and J ends were trimmed by 2 bases and 4 bases, with 17 bases remaining between them. Germline loops: CDR1 MNHEY, CDR2 SVGAGI. This CDR3 spans 16 amino acids. The CDR3 DNA is TGTGCCAGCAGTTACGCCGTGATGGGAAGCGTCTATGGCTACACCTTC. Amino acid sequence: CASSYAVMGSVYGYTF.

This clone was counted once. The V call is TRBV7-9, the J call TRBJ1-2, with D possibly being TRBD1 (5 bases). The CDR3 is 15 residues long. Germline V gene lookup returns CDR1 SEHNR and CDR2 FQNEAQ (reference sequence). Trimming removed 0 bases at V and 7 bases at J, with 15 bases between. The DNA for the CDR3 is TGTGCCAGCAGCTTAGCCGGGACGGCAGGGAGTGGCTACACCTTC. This encodes CASSLAGTAGSGYTF.

On this clone: The same CDR3 is also encoded by other DNA sequences in this sample. The CDR3 DNA reads TGTGCCAGCAGCTTGGTGGGAGGCTCCTACAATGAGCAGTTCTTC. Translation: CASSLVGGSYNEQFF. The J gene is TRBJ2-1, the V gene TRBV5-4; TRBD2 might be the D (6 bases). The CDR3 has 15 amino acids. Germline CDR1 and CDR2: SGHNT and YYREEE (reference sequence). Trimming cost V 0 bases and J 0 bases, with 7 bases left between them.

The rearrangement uses TRBV27 and TRBJ2-7, with 10 bases fitting TRBD2. Germline CDR1 MNHEY, CDR2 SMNVEV (reference sequence). J was trimmed by 6 bases and V by 2 bases; bases with no gene match: 7. The CDR3 is 15 amino acids. The CDR3 coding sequence is TGTGCCAGCAGTTTAGTTAGCGGGAGGCCCATCGAGCAGTACTTC. As protein: CASSLVSGRPIEQYF.

The chain recombines TRBV4-3 with TRBJ2-7; TRBD2 agrees at 10 bases. The CDR3 is 16 amino acids. Germline V gene data show CDR1 as LGHNA and CDR2 as YSLEER. V lost 0 bases, J lost 3 bases, and 5 bases stayed unmatched. The CDR3 region has the DNA TGCGCCAGCAGCCAAGATACACTAGCGGGACACTACGAGCAGTACTTC. Protein sequence: CASSQDTLAGHYEQYF.

V is TRBV5-1 and J is TRBJ2-2; 8 positions agree with TRBD1. The length of the CDR3 is 18 residues. CDR1 and CDR2 (germline): SGHRS, YFSETQ. The trim removed 0 bases at V and 5 bases at J, leaving 12 bases unmatched. In nucleotides, the CDR3 is TGCGCCAGCAGCTTGGAGGTTGGGGGACAGGCGGGGACCGGGGAGCTGTTTTTT. Translated, it gives CASSLEVGGQAGTGELFF.

This chain uses TRBV7-6 with TRBJ2-5; 9 nucleotides align to TRBD2. This CDR3 comprises 15 residues. V was clipped by 2 bases and J by 4 bases; unmatched bases: 5. Per germline, CDR1 SGHVS and CDR2 FNYEAQ. The CDR3 sequence: CASSLTRGGPETQYF. CDR3 coding DNA: TGTGCCAGCAGCTTAACGCGGGGGGGCCCAGAGACCCAGTACTTC.

The chain links TRBV19 to TRBJ2-7; D gene unclear. The CDR3 has 16 residues. V dropped 4 bases and J dropped 4 bases, with 20 bases sitting between them. Germline V gives CDR1 LNHDA, CDR2 SQIVND (reference sequence). The CDR3 here is CASSTLLTSPYYEQYF. For the CDR3, the DNA is TGTGCCAGTAGTACGCTATTGACAAGCCCTTATTACGAGCAGTACTTC.

This chain joins TRBV7-2 and TRBJ1-2; tentative D call: TRBD1 (6 bases). CDR3 length: 13 amino acids. The germline V gene encodes CDR1 SGHTA and CDR2 FQGNSA. Trimming took off 5 bases at V and 8 bases at J, with 15 bases between the two ends. In nucleotides, the CDR3 is TGTGCCAGCAGCCGGACAGTGGCGGAAGGCTACACCTTC. Translation gives CASSRTVAEGYTF.

Of note for this clone: An end of the junction does not agree with germline; a read error may underlie this. The chain uses TRBV2 and TRBJ2-7, with TRBD2 matching over 7 bases. Germline V gene lookup returns CDR1 SNHLY and CDR2 FYNNEI. The CDR3 spans 12 residues. The CDR3 spells CASRGTTRPRIF. In DNA, the CDR3 is TGTGCCAGCAGGGGGACTACCCGTCCGCGCATATTC.

The chain uses TRBV19 and TRBJ1-1; 10 bases are shared with TRBD1. The CDR3 consists of 15 residues. Germline trimming cut 5 bases from V and 0 bases from J; bases unmatched to any gene: 3. The germline V gene has CDR1 LNHDA and CDR2 SQIVND (reference sequence). The CDR3: CASSWTGGMNTEAFF. CDR3 nucleotide sequence: TGTGCCAGTAGTTGGACAGGGGGGATGAACACTGAAGCTTTCTTT.

This rearrangement joins TRBV7-9 to TRBJ2-5; tentative D call: TRBD2 (5 bases). CDR3 length: 13 amino acids. Germline V CDR1 and CDR2: SEHNR, FQNEAQ (reference sequence). The V end was cut by 0 bases, the J end by 5 bases, with 7 bases between. The CDR3 sequence: CASSLAAAETQYF. The CDR3 nucleotides are TGTGCCAGCAGCTTAGCAGCGGCGGAGACCCAGTACTTC.